This passage covers 26 T cell receptor beta chains from one sample sequenced in a study of shared clonotypes between healthy human individuals (TCRdb year 2020). Library prep was done by the immunoSEQ multiplex PCR assay. The table comes from immuneACCESS by way of TCRdb, which keeps in-frame sequences with V and J called. Part of the clones is missing from these tables; in studies checked, under half for an unresolved V gene and the rest for unknown reasons. Present in this sample are about 2.4 million clones, roughly 93% of which were seen just once. Around 0.37% of the sample is in the top ten clones. Material: naive CD4+ T cells from PBMCs. What this sample's cell subset or site label stands for: CD45RA+ positively selected. These receptors all come from a man between 18 and 35 years old in good health. Some clones in this sample may be carry-over from other donors' samples.

The chain couples TRBV9 to TRBJ2-2; 8 bases are shared with TRBD2. Germline CDR1 and CDR2: SGDLS and YYNGEE. After removal of 0 bases from V and 3 bases from J, the junction contained 4 bases not matched to a gene. CDR3 size: 16 residues. CDR3 bases: TGTGCCAGCAGCGTAGTCGGGAGGGCCTACACCGGGGAGCTGTTTTTT. This sequence encodes CASSVVGRAYTGELFF.

The chain couples TRBV11-2 to TRBJ1-6, with a tentative D call TRBD1 (5 bases). This CDR3 is 14 amino acids long. Looked up from germline, CDR1 is SGHAT and CDR2 is FQNNGV. With 3 bases removed from V and 7 bases from J, the gap between germline ends came to 10 bases. In DNA, the CDR3 is TGTGCCAGCAGCTTCACAGGTTCCAATTCACCCCTCCACTTT. Translated: CASSFTGSNSPLHF.

The chain combines TRBV9 with TRBJ1-2, with TRBD1 matching over 8 bases. Germline V gene lookup returns CDR1 SGDLS and CDR2 YYNGEE. CDR3 length equals 14 residues. The ends lost 2 bases at V and 4 bases at J; junction bases unmatched: 4. The CDR3 sequence: CASSVLDRAYGYTF. CDR3 nucleotides: TGTGCCAGCAGCGTCCTGGACAGGGCCTATGGCTACACCTTC.

This chain uses TRBV30 with TRBJ2-7, with D possibly called TRBD1 or TRBD2 (6 bases each). Germline assignment: CDR1 GTSNPN and CDR2 SVGIG (reference sequence). Trimming left V 2 bases short and J 2 bases short, with 16 bases between. The CDR3 covers 15 residues. CDR3 residues: CAWSPTGGAAYEQYF. Here the CDR3 DNA reads TGTGCCTGGAGTCCCACCGGGGGCGCGGCCTACGAGCAGTACTTC.

This chain connects TRBV28 to TRBJ2-3; tentative D call: TRBD1 (6 bases). The CDR3 has 16 amino acids. Germline assignment: CDR1 MDHEN and CDR2 SYDVKM. V was pared by 4 bases and J by 0 bases, with 14 bases between. The CDR3: CASSSTGDQSTDTQYF. In nucleotides, the CDR3 is TGTGCCAGCAGTTCGACAGGCGACCAAAGCACAGATACGCAGTATTTT.

This clone was detected only once. Written as DNA, the CDR3 is TGTGCCAGCACCTCGGGTCAGAAGCAGTACTTC. Protein sequence: CASTSGQKQYF. V is TRBV5-4 and J is TRBJ2-5, with D hard to call. CDR1 and CDR2 (germline): SGHNT, YYREEE (reference sequence). CDR3 size: 11 residues. Trimming took off 6 bases at V and 11 bases at J, with 14 bases between the two ends.

This clone was picked up one time. The chain links TRBV30 to TRBJ1-1; D remains unclear. V gave up 3 bases and J gave up 1 base, with 6 bases separating them. Looked up from germline, CDR1 is GTSNPN and CDR2 is SVGIG (reference sequence). This CDR3 has 12 residues. The CDR3, as DNA: TGTGCCTGGAGCCCCGAGAACACTGAAGCTTTCTTT. This codes for CAWSPENTEAFF.

The gene calls are TRBV11-2 and TRBJ2-2; a possible D gene is TRBD2 (6 bases). Looked up from germline, CDR1 is SGHAT and CDR2 is FQNNGV. This CDR3 region has 18 residues. V was trimmed by 1 base and J by 4 bases, leaving 19 bases between them. The CDR3 loop reads CASSLGRRGYGFTGELFF. The DNA of the CDR3 is TGTGCCAGCAGCTTAGGTAGGAGGGGATATGGTTTCACCGGGGAGCTGTTTTTT.

This clone was seen a handful of times. V is TRBV9 and J is TRBJ2-2, with 8 bases lining up with TRBD2. Germline V CDR1 and CDR2: SGDLS, YYNGEE. V was clipped by 0 bases and J by 6 bases; unmatched bases: 4. This CDR3 spans 15 amino acids. CDR3 protein: CASSVGTSPPGELFF. DNA of the CDR3: TGTGCCAGCAGCGTAGGGACTAGCCCCCCCGGGGAGCTGTTTTTT.

The rearrangement links TRBV27 to TRBJ2-1; 9 bases fit TRBD2. The germline CDR1 and CDR2 sequences are MNHEY and SMNVEV (reference sequence). The V and J ends lost 5 bases and 6 bases, in that order; junction bases with no gene match: 8. The CDR3 extends over 15 amino acids. CDR3 in DNA: TGTGCCAGCAGTATCACCGGGACTAGCCTCAATGAGCAGTTCTTC. Its translation: CASSITGTSLNEQFF.

This clone was counted once. The chain's CDR3 is CASSLRTVSSGGADTQYF. The CDR3 DNA follows: TGTGCCAGCAGCTTAAGGACCGTCTCCTCCGGCGGGGCAGATACGCAGTATTTT. The J gene is TRBJ2-3, the V gene TRBV7-8; TRBD2 might be the D (6 bases). Trimming took off 2 bases at V and 4 bases at J, with 22 bases between the two ends. The length of the CDR3 is 18 residues. The V gene's germline CDR1 is SGHVS and CDR2 FQNEAQ.

This CDR3 reads CASADRDGYTF. The CDR3 bases are TGTGCCAGCGCGGACAGGGATGGCTACACCTTC. The V and J genes are TRBV28 and TRBJ1-2; the match to TRBD1 covers 8 bases. V dropped 8 bases and J dropped 6; count of bases not matched to a gene: 2. Germline V gives CDR1 MDHEN, CDR2 SYDVKM. The CDR3 is 11 amino acids.

V usage is TRBV11-2 and J usage is TRBJ1-1, with a weak D call TRBD1 (6 bases). Trimming left V 4 bases short and J 2 bases short, with 14 bases between. Per germline, CDR1 SGHAT and CDR2 FQNNGV. This CDR3 has 15 amino acids. The CDR3: CASSSYRAYNTEAFF. DNA for the CDR3: TGTGCCAGCAGCTCGTACAGGGCCTATAACACTGAAGCTTTCTTT.

The rearrangement joins TRBV11-2 to TRBJ2-2, with D possibly being TRBD1 or TRBD2 (5 bases each). CDR3 length: 15 amino acids. The germline gives CDR1 SGHAT, CDR2 FQNNGV. The V end lost 5 bases, the J end lost 0 bases, and 10 bases lay between the germline ends. Written as DNA, the CDR3 is TGTGCCAGCAGCCCCCGGGACGCGAACACCGGGGAGCTGTTTTTT. Amino acids: CASSPRDANTGELFF.

The chain carries TRBV7-3 and TRBJ2-7, with D maybe TRBD1 (6 bases). The germline V gene has CDR1 SGHTA and CDR2 FQGTGA. V was shortened by 0 bases and J by 4 bases, with 13 bases between the two germline ends. CDR3 length equals 15 residues. CDR3 sequence: CASSLTAGVGYEQYF. DNA for the CDR3: TGTGCCAGCAGCTTAACTGCAGGGGTCGGATACGAGCAGTACTTC.

This clone was counted a single time. V is TRBV28 and J is TRBJ2-7; TRBD2 agrees at 16 bases. The V gene's germline CDR1 is MDHEN and CDR2 SYDVKM. The CDR3 totals 17 residues. Losses at the gene ends were 5 bases for V and 3 bases for J; bases not matched to a gene: 7. Written as DNA, the CDR3 is TGTGCCAGCAGTCCCGGGACTAGCGGGAGGGGGAGCTACGAGCAGTACTTC. Its protein product is CASSPGTSGRGSYEQYF.

The gene calls are TRBV5-1 and TRBJ2-7, with 7 positions matching TRBD1. V lost 1 base, J lost 2 bases, and 3 bases stayed unmatched. The CDR3 has 14 amino acids. The germline CDR1 and CDR2 sequences are SGHRS and YFSETQ. CDR3 coding DNA: TGCGCCAGCAGCTTGACAGGGGACGCCTACGAGCAGTACTTC. This encodes CASSLTGDAYEQYF.

This clone was seen once. The V and J genes are TRBV5-5 and TRBJ2-3; perhaps TRBD2 as D (5 bases). V lost 4 bases, J lost 2 bases, and 26 bases lay in between. This CDR3 has 19 amino acids. Per germline, CDR1 SGHKS and CDR2 YYEKEE (reference sequence). The CDR3 is CASSPRFGAPSYLTDTQYF. CDR3 DNA sequence: TGTGCCAGCAGCCCACGGTTCGGTGCCCCTAGCTACCTCACAGATACGCAGTATTTT.

The rearrangement joins TRBV10-2 to TRBJ2-7; TRBD2 might be the D (6 bases). The CDR3 totals 15 residues. V lost 7 bases to trimming and J lost 0 bases, with 16 bases between them. CDR1 and CDR2 from the germline V gene are WSHSY and SAAADI. This chain's CDR3 is CASIGPSVSSYEQYF. The CDR3 DNA reads as TGCGCCAGCATCGGACCTAGCGTCAGCTCCTACGAGCAGTACTTC.

Written as DNA, the CDR3 is TGTGCCAGCAGCTTAGGCCCCGGGAGCGGGGCTAGCGGGAGTCGACTCTACGAGCAGTACTTC. Translated: CASSLGPGSGASGSRLYEQYF. The chain recombines TRBV27 with TRBJ2-7; TRBD2 matches at 10 bases. The V segment lost 6 bases and the J segment 3 bases; nucleotides outside the gene matches: 26. CDR1 MNHEY and CDR2 SMNVEV come from the germline V gene (reference sequence). CDR3 length equals 21 residues.

In DNA, the CDR3 is TGTGCCAGCAGCCAAAGACGGGACGAGCAGTACTTC. It codes for CASSQRRDEQYF. The chain uses TRBV6-5 and TRBJ2-7; D is unresolved. The V end lost 6 bases, the J end lost 5 bases, and 11 bases lay between the germline ends. This CDR3 has 12 amino acids. CDR1 is MNHEY, CDR2 SVGAGI, per germline.

V is TRBV25-1 and J is TRBJ2-5; D call uncertain. V was pared by 10 bases and J by 3 bases, with 15 bases between. Germline lookup yields CDR1 MGHDK and CDR2 SYGVNS. This CDR3 has 13 amino acids. CDR3 nucleotides: TGTGCCACGAGTCCCGGCGGAAAAGAGACCCAGTACTTC. Its translation: CATSPGGKETQYF.

This clone was detected once. The CDR3 loop reads CASPRVRSSSYEQYF. The CDR3 DNA sequence: TGTGCCAGTCCCCGCGTGCGGTCCAGCTCCTACGAGCAGTACTTC. The gene calls are TRBV6-1 and TRBJ2-7, with D unclear. Per the germline V gene, CDR1 is MNHNS and CDR2 is SASEGT. This CDR3 region has 15 residues. The V end was cut by 9 bases, the J end by 0 bases, with 18 bases between.

This sequence joins TRBV15 and TRBJ2-7; D is undetermined. Trimming shortened V by 0 bases and J by 7 bases, and 7 bases separated the two germline ends. The CDR3 loop spans 12 amino acids. Germline loops: CDR1 LNHNV, CDR2 YYDKDF (reference sequence). Here the CDR3 reads CATSRDPVEQYF. CDR3 sequence (DNA): TGTGCCACCAGCAGAGACCCAGTTGAGCAGTACTTC.

Here the CDR3 DNA reads TGTGCCAGCAGCTTAGTGGTTAACTATGGCTACACCTTC. Its translation is CASSLVVNYGYTF. The chain couples TRBV7-9 to TRBJ1-2; no definite D call. CDR1 and CDR2 (germline): SEHNR, FQNEAQ (reference sequence). The CDR3 has 13 residues. V was clipped by 1 base and J by 1 base, with 4 bases between them. Full variable domain (remainder filled in from reference TRBV7-9 and TRBJ1-2): DTGVSQNPRHKITKRGQNVTFRCDPISEHNRLYWYRQTLGQGPEFLTYFQNEAQLEKSRLLSDRFSAERPKGSFSTLEIQRTEQGDSAMYLCASSLVVNYGYTFGSGTRLTVV.

This clone was found once. The J gene is TRBJ2-5, the V gene TRBV5-1; unclear D gene. Germline CDR1 reads SGHRS; CDR2 reads YFSETQ. The CDR3 loop spans 14 amino acids. The V end lost 2 bases, the J end lost 2 bases, and 10 bases lay between the germline ends. CDR3 sequence (DNA): TGCGCCAGCAGCTTTTTAGGCCAGCAAGAGACCCAGTACTTC. Protein: CASSFLGQQETQYF.